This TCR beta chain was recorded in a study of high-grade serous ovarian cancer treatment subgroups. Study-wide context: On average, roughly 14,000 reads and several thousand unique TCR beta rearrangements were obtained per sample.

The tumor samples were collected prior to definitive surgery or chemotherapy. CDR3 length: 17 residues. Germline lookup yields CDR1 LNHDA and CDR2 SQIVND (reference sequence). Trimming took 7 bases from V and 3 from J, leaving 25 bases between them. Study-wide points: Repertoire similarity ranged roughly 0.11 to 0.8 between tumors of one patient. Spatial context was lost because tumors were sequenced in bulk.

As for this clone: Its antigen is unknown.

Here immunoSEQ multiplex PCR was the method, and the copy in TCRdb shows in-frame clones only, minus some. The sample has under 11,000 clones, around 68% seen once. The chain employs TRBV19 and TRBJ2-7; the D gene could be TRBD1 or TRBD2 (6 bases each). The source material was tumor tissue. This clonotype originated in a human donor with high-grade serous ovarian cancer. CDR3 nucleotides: TGTGCCAGTACCGACCCCGACCCGGGGGCGACCTACTACGAGCAGTACTTC. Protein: CASTDPDPGATYYEQYF.